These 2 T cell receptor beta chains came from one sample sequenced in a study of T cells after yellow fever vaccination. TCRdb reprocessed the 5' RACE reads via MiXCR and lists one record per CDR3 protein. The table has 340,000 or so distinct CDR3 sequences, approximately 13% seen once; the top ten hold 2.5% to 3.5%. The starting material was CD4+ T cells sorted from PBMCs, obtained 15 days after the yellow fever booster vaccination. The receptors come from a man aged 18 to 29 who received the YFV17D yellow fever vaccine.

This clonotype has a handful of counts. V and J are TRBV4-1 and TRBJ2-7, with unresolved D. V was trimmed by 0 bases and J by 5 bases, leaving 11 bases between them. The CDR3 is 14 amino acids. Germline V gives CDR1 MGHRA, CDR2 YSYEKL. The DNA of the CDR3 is TGCGCCAGCAGCCAAGATCGCGTGGGTCACGAGCAGTACGTC. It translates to CASSQDRVGHEQYV.

In nucleotides, the CDR3 is TGTGCCAGCAGCCCCCAGACAGGAGCAAATTCACCCCTCCACTTT. Translation gives CASSPQTGANSPLHF. V usage is TRBV7-9 and J usage is TRBJ1-6; D perhaps matches TRBD1 (6 bases). V lost 5 bases to trimming and J lost 7 bases, with 15 bases between them. Germline CDR1 is SEHNR and CDR2 is FQNEAQ (reference sequence). This CDR3 comprises 15 residues. The entire variable domain, with the rest obtained from reference TRBV7-9 and TRBJ1-6, is as follows: DTGVSQNPRHKITKRGQNVTFRCDPISEHNRLYWYRQTLGQGPEFLTYFQNEAQLEKSRLLSDRFSAERPKGSFSTLEIQRTEQGDSAMYLCASSPQTGANSPLHFGNGTRLTVT.